This T cell receptor (beta chain) was obtained from a study of OX40 agonist ivuxolimab in advanced cancers. As for the study in general: Ivuxolimab, an antibody that agonizes OX40 (CD134), was administered to the patients.

Measured with immunoSEQ multiplex PCR; TCRdb has only the in-frame clones, and not every one. The data hold approximately 63,000 clones, with about nine tenths observed a single time. Per the germline V gene, CDR1 is KGHSH and CDR2 is LQKENI. The CDR3 length is 13 residues. Trimming took off 0 bases at V and 2 bases at J, with 4 bases between the two ends. The sequence was obtained from an adult with an advanced solid tumor such as melanoma, head and neck, liver or kidney cancer. Sequenced here: CD4+ or CD8+ T cells sorted from blood, sampled in a trial of the OX40 agonist ivuxolimab. The rearrangement joins TRBV18 to TRBJ2-5; D is ambiguous. CDR3 in DNA: TGTGCCAGCTCACCACCCGGGCAAGAGACCCAGTACTTC. Protein sequence: CASSPPGQETQYF.